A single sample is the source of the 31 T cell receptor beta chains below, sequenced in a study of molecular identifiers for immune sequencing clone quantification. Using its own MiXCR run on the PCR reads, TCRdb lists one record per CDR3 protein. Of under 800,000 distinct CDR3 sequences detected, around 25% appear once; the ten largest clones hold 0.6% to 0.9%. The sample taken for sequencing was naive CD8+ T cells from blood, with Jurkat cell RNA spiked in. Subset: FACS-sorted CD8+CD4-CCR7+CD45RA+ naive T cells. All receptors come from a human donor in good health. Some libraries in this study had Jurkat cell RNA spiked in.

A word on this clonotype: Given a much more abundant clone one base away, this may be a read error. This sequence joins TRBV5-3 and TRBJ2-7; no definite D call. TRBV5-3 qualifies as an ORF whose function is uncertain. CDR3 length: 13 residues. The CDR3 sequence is CASSYSSSNEQYF. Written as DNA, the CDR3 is TGTGCCAGCAGCTATTCGAGCAGCAACGAGCAGTACTTC.

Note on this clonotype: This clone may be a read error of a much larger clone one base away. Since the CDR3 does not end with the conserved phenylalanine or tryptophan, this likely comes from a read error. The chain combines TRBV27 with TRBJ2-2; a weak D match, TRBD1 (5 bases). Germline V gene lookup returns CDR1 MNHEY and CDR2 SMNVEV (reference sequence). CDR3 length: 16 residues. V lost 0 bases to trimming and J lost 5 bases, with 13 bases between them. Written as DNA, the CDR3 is TGTGCCAGCAGTTTATCAAGGGGCCTGGGGACCGGGGAGCTGTTTTTA. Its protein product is CASSLSRGLGTGELFL.

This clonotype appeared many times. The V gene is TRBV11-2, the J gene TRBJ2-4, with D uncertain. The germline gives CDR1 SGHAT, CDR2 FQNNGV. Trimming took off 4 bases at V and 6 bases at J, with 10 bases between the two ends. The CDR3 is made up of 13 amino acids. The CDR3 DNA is TGTGCCAGCAGCTACCACTCAGGAAACATTCAGTACTTC. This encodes CASSYHSGNIQYF.

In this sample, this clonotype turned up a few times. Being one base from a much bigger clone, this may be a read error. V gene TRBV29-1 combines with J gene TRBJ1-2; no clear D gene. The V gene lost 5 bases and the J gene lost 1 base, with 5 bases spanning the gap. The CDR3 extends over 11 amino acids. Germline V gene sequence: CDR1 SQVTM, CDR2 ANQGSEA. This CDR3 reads CSVTDNYGYTF. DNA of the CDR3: TGCAGCGTTACGGATAACTATGGCTACACCTTC. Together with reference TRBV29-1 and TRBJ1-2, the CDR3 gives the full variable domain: SAVISQKPSRDICQRGTSLTIQCQVDSQVTMMFWYRQQPGQSLTLIATANQGSEATYESGFVIDKFPISRPNLTFSTLTVSNMSPEDSSIYLCSVTDNYGYTFGSGTRLTVV.

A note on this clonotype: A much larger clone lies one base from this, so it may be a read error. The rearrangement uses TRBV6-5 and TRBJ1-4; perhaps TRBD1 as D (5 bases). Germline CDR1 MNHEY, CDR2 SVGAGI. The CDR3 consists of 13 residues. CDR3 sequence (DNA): TGTGCCGGCAGTGTCAGGGATAATGAAAAACTGTTTTTT. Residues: CAGSVRDNEKLFF.

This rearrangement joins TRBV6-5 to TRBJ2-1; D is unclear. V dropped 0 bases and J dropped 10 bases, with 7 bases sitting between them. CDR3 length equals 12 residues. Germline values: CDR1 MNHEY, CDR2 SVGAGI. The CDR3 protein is CASSYSRGEQFF. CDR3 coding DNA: TGTGCCAGCAGTTACTCGCGCGGCGAGCAGTTCTTC.

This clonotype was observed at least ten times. The CDR3 coding sequence is TGTGCCAGCAGCTTAGGACTAGCGGGACGGAATGAGCAGTTCTTC. Amino acid sequence: CASSLGLAGRNEQFF. The chain links TRBV11-2 to TRBJ2-1; 11 positions match TRBD2. Germline V gene data show CDR1 as SGHAT and CDR2 as FQNNGV. This CDR3 has 15 amino acids. Trimming removed 1 base from V and 7 bases from J; junction bases left unmatched: 3.

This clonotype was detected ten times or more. The CDR3, as DNA: TGCAGTGCTAGATGGCCCGAGGGTACTGAAGCTTTCTTT. Residues: CSARWPEGTEAFF. The chain has TRBV20-1 and TRBJ1-1; D gene unclear. The V end lost 2 bases, the J end lost 5 bases, and 12 bases lay between the germline ends. CDR1 is DFQATT, CDR2 SNEGSKA, per germline (reference sequence). This CDR3 has 13 amino acids.

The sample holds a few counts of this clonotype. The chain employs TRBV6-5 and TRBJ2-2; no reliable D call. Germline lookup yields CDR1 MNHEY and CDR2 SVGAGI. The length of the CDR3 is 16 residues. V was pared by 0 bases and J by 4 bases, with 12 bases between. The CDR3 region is CASSYSSPGFTGELFF. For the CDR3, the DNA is TGTGCCAGCAGTTACTCGAGCCCAGGCTTCACCGGGGAGCTGTTTTTT.

CDR3 region: CARTSRQGPDGELFF. The DNA for the CDR3 is TGTGCCAGGACAAGTCGACAGGGTCCAGACGGGGAGCTGTTTTTT. The chain links TRBV2 to TRBJ2-2; TRBD1 agrees at 7 bases. Trimming took 9 bases from V and 7 from J; bases not matched to a gene: 14. CDR3 length equals 15 residues. Germline-derived CDR1 and CDR2 are SNHLY and FYNNEI. Full variable domain (remainder filled in from reference TRBV2 and TRBJ2-2): EPEVTQTPSHQVTQMGQEVILRCVPISNHLYFYWYRQILGQKVEFLVSFYNNEISEKSEIFDDQFSVERPDGSNFTLKIRSTKLEDSAMYFCARTSRQGPDGELFFGEGSRLTVL.

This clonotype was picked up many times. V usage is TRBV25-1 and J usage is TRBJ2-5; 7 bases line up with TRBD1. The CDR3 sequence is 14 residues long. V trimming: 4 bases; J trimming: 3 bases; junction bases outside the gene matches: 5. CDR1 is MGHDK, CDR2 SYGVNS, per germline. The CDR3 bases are TGTGCCAGCAGTGGGGGACAGCCAAAAGAGACCCAGTACTTC. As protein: CASSGGQPKETQYF.

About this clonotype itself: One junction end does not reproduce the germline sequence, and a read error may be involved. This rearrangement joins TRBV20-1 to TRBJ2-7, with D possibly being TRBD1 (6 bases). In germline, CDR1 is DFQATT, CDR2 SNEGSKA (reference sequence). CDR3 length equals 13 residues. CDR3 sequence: CNASPDRPYEQYF. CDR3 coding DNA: TGCAATGCTAGTCCGGACAGACCCTACGAGCAGTACTTC.

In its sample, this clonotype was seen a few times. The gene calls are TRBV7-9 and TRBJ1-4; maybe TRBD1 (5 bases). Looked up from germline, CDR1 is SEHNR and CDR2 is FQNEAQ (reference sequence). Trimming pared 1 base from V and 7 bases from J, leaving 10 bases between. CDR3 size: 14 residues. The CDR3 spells CASSLVVTAEKLFF. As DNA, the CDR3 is TGTGCCAGCAGCTTAGTTGTGACAGCTGAAAAACTGTTTTTT.

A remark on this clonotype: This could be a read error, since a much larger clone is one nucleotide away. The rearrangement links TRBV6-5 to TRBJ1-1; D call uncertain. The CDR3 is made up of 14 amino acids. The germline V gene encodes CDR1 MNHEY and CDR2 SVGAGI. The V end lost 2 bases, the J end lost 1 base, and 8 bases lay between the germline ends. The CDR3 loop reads CASSYGAGNTEAFF. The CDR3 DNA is TGTGCCAGCAGTTACGGCGCGGGGAACACTGAAGCTTTCTTT.

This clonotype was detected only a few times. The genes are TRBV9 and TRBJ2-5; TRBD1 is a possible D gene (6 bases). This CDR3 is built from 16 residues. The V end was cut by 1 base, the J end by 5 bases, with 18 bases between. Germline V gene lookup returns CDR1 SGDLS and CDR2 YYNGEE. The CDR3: CASSVSPGQGWETQYF. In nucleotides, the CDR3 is TGTGCCAGCAGCGTAAGCCCCGGGCAGGGGTGGGAGACCCAGTACTTC. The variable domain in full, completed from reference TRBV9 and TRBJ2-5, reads DSGVTQTPKHLITATGQRVTLRCSPRSGDLSVYWYQQSLDQGLQFLIQYYNGEERAKGNILERFSAQQFPDLHSELNLSSLELGDSALYFCASSVSPGQGWETQYFGPGTRLLVL.

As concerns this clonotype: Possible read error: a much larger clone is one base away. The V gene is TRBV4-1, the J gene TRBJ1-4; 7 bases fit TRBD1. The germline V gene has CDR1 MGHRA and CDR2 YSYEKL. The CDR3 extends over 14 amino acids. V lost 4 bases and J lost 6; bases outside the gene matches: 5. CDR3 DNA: TGCGCCAGCAGCCCGGGACAGTCTTATGAAAAACTGTTTTTT. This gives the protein CASSPGQSYEKLFF.

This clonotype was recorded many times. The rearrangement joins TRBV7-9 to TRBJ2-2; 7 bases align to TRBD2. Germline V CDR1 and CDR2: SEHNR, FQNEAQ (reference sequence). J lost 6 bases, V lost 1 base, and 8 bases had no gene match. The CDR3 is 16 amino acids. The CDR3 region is CASSLVTTSSAGELFF. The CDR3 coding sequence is TGTGCCAGCAGCTTAGTCACGACTAGCTCAGCCGGGGAGCTGTTTTTT.

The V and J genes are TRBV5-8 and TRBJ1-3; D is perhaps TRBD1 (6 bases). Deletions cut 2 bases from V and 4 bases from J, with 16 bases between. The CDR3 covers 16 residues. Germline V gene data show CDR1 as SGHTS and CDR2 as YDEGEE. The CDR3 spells CASSFTGRGIGNTIYF. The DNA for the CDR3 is TGTGCCAGCAGCTTTACAGGGAGAGGAATCGGAAACACCATATATTTT.

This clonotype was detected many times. CDR3 coding DNA: TGCAGGGAGTCGTTGGCGGGACGGGCCGGGGAGCTGTTTTTT. It is translated as CRESLAGRAGELFF. J is TRBJ2-2 and V is TRBV29-1, with D perhaps TRBD2 (6 bases). Germline values: CDR1 SQVTM, CDR2 ANQGSEA. There are 14 residues in the CDR3.

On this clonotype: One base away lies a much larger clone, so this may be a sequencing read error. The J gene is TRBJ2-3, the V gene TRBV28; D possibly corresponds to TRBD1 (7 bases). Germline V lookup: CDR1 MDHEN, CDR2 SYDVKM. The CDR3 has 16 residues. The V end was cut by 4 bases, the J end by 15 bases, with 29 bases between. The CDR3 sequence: CASSWEQGTLSAAPYF. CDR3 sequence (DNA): TGTGCCAGCAGTTGGGAACAGGGGACTCTCTCTGCGGCACCTTATTTT.

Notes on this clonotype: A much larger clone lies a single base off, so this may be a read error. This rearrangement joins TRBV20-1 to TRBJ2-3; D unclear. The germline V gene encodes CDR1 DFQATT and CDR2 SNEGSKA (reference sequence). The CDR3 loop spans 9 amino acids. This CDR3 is CGATRTQYF. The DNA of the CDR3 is TGCGGTGCTACACGAACGCAGTATTTT.

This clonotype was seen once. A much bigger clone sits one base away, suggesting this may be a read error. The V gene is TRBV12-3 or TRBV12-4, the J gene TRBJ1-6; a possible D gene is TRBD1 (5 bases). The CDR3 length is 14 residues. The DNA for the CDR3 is TGTGCCAGCAGTGTGGGCGGACATAATTCACCCTTCCACTTT. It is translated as CASSVGGHNSPFHF.

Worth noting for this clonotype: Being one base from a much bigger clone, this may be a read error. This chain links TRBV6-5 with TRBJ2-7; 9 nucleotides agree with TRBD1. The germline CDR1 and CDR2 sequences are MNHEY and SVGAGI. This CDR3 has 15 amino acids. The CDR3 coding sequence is TGTGCCAGCAGTTCCCAGACAGGGGGTACCGTCGAGCGGTACTTC. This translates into CASSSQTGGTVERYF.

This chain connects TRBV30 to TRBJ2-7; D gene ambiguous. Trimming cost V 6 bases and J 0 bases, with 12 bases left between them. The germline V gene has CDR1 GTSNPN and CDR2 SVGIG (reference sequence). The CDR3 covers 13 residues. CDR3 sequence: CACSGVASYEQYF. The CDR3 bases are TGTGCCTGTTCAGGAGTGGCCTCCTACGAGCAGTACTTC.

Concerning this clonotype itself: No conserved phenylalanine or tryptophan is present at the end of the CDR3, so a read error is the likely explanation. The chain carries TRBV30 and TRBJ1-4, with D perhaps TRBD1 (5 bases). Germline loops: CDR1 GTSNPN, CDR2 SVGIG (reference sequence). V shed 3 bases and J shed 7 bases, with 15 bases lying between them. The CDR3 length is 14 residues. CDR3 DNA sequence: TGTGCCTGGAGACCTGGGGCAGAATTTGAAAAACTGTTTCTT. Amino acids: CAWRPGAEFEKLFL.

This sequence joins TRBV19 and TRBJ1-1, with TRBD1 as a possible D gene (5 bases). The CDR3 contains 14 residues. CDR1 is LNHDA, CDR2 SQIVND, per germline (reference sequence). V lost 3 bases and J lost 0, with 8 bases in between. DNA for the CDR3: TGTGCCAGTAGTATGGGGGGGTTGAACACTGAAGCTTTCTTT. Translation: CASSMGGLNTEAFF.

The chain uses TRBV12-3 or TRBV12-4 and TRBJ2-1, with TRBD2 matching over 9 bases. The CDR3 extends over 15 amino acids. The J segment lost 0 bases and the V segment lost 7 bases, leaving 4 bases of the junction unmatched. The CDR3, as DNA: TGTGCCAGCAAGATTAGCGGGAGCTCCTACAATGAGCAGTTCTTC. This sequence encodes CASKISGSSYNEQFF.

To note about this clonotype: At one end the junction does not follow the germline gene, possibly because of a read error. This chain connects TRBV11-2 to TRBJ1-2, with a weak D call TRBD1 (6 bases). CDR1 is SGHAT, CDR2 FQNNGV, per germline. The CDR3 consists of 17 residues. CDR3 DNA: TGTGCCAGCAGCTACCCATTGCAGCCTGAGGGGGACTATGGCTACCCCTTC. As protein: CASSYPLQPEGDYGYPF.

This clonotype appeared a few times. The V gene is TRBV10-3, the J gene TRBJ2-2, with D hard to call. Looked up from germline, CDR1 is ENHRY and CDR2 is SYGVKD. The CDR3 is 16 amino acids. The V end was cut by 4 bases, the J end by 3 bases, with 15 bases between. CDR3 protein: CAISGVPPGDTGELFF. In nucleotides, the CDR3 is TGTGCCATCAGTGGGGTGCCCCCGGGCGACACCGGGGAGCTGTTTTTT.

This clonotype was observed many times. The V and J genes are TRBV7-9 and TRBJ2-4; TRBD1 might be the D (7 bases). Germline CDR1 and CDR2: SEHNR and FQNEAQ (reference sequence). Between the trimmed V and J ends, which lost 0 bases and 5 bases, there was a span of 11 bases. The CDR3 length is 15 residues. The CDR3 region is CASSLARGEENIQYF. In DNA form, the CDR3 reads TGTGCCAGCAGCTTAGCCAGGGGGGAGGAAAACATTCAGTACTTC.

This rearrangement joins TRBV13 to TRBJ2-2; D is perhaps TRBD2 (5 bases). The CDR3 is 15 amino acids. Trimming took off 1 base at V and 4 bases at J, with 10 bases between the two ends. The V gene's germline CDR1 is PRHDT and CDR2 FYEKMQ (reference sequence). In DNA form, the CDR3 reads TGTGCCAGCAGCTTAGCGGGGTGGATCACCGGGGAGCTGTTTTTT. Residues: CASSLAGWITGELFF.